This T cell receptor beta chain was sequenced in a study of T cell changes during pregnancy in multiple sclerosis. This table comes from immunoSEQ multiplex PCR, and its TCRdb copy is limited to in-frame clones, with some not included. The profile shows 65,000 to 80,000 clones, 90% to 95% of them singletons. The CDR3 is made up of 17 amino acids. Germline trimming cut 3 bases from V and 5 bases from J; bases unmatched to any gene: 11. The germline V gene has CDR1 SGHNT and CDR2 YYREEE (reference sequence). This rearrangement joins TRBV5-4 to TRBJ2-7; 13 bases line up with TRBD2. The starting material was peripheral blood, obtained in the first trimester of pregnancy. This sequence was found in a female donor with multiple sclerosis, enrolled in a pregnancy study. In DNA form, the CDR3 reads TGTGCCAGCAGCTCCCTTCGGACTAGCGGGAGTAAGAACGAGCAGTACTTC. It codes for CASSSLRTSGSKNEQYF.